The source of this T cell receptor beta chain is a study of human T cells and chemical hapten exposure. On the study more broadly: The patient population, which was mostly female, had alopecia areata, totalis or universalis.

Time point here: patch test 1, 2 weeks after DPC sensitization. Specified treatment: therapeutic diphenylcyclopropenone sensitization with weekly scalp DPC. The length of the CDR3 is 16 residues. V was clipped by 1 base and J by 1 base, with 13 bases between them. CDR1 and CDR2 from the germline V gene are LGHDT and YNNKEL (reference sequence). TCRdb analysed the RACE reads with MiXCR anew, one entry per CDR3 protein. This table has about 100,000 distinct CDR3 sequences, roughly 11% appearing once. This sequence joins TRBV3-1 and TRBJ2-5; tentatively, D is TRBD1 or TRBD2 (6 bases each). This sequence was found in a woman between 35 and 50 years old with alopecia areata. Some clones in this sample may be carry-over from other donors' samples. Here the sequenced sample was whole blood, taken in connection with sensitization to the hapten diphenylcyclopropenone (DPC). Written as DNA, the CDR3 is TGTGCCAGCAGCCAAGCCACGGGGGCATCCCAAGAGACCCAGTACTTC. Protein: CASSQATGASQETQYF.